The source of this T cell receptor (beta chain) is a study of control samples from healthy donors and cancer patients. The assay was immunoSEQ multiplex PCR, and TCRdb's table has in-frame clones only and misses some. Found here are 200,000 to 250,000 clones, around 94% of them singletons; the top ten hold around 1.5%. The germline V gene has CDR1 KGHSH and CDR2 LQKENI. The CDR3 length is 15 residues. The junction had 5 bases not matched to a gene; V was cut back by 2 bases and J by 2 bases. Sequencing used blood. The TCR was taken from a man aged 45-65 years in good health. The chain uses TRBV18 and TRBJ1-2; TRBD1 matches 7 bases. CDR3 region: CASSPEQGRNYGYTF. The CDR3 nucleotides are TGTGCCAGCTCACCAGAACAGGGGAGGAACTATGGCTACACCTTC.